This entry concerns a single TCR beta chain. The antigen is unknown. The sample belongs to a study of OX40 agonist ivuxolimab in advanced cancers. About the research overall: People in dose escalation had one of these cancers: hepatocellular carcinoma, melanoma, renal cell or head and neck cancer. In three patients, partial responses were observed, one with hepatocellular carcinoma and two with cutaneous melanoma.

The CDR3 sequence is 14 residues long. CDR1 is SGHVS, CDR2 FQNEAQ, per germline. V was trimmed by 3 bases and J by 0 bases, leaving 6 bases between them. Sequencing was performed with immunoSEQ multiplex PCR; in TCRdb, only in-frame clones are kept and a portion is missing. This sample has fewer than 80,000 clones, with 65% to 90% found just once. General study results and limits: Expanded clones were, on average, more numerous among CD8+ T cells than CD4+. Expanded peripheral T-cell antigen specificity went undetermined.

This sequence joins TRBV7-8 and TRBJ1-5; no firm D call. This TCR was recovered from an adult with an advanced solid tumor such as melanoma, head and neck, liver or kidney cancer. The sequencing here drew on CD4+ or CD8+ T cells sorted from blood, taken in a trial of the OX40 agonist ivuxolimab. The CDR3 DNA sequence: TGTGCCAGCAGCTTCTCGGATAGCAATCAGCCCCAGCATTTT. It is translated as CASSFSDSNQPQHF.